Sequencing of this T cell receptor (beta chain) was carried out in a study of spatial heterogeneity in lung cancer. Study-wide background: Sequences of the beta chain were consistently detected in greater numbers than alpha-chain sequences. General study points: Intratumoral expanded alpha and beta TCR counts were found to track tumor mutation counts. Among tumor T cells, estimated coverage was roughly 7% for alpha chains and 13% to 15% for beta chains.

Indicated time point: sample taken at primary tumor resection. Donation came from some 73 patients with untreated early-stage non-small cell lung cancer. Each TCR cDNA molecule carried a unique molecular identifier. TCRdb recomputed calls from the 5' RACE reads with MiXCR, one row per CDR3 protein. The sample has about 4,200 distinct CDR3 sequences, 6% seen once. This clonotype was counted many times. Its cognate antigen is unknown. This sequence originates from a male donor with early-stage non-small cell lung cancer. The starting material was lung tumor tissue, obtained at surgery.

CDR3 in DNA: TGTGCCAGCATGCCAGCGGGAGTAGGGACCGGGGAGCTGTTTTTT. This sequence encodes CASMPAGVGTGELFF. The chain couples TRBV12-3 or TRBV12-4 to TRBJ2-2, with 8 bases lining up with TRBD2. The CDR3 extends over 15 amino acids. After removal of 7 bases from V and 5 bases from J, the junction contained 9 bases not matched to a gene.